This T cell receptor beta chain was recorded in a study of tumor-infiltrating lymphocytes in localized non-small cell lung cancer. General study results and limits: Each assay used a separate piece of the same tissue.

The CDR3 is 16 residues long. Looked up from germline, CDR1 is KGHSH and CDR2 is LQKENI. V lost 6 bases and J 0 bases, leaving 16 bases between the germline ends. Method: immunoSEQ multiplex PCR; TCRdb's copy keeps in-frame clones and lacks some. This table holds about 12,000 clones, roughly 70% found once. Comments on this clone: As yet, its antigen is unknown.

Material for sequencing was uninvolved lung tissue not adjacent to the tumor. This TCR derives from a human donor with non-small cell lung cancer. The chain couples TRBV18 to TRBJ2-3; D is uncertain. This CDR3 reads CASSRNAETSTDTQYF. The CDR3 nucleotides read TGTGCCAGCTCCCGTAACGCGGAAACTAGCACAGATACGCAGTATTTT. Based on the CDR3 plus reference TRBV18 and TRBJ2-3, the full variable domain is NAGVMQNPRHLVRRRGQEARLRCSPMKGHSHVYWYRQLPEEGLKFMVYLQKENIIDESGMPKERFSAEFPKEGPSILRIQQVVRGDSAAYFCASSRNAETSTDTQYFGPGTRLTVL.